The clone carrying this TCR beta chain was observed at least ten times. Its antigen is unidentified. CDR3 length: 13 residues. V was pared by 4 bases and J by 9 bases, with 10 bases between. Germline CDR1 SNHLY, CDR2 FYNNEI. The entry originates in a study of T cells in Graves' hyperthyroidism and ophthalmopathy. Across the whole study: At initial diagnosis, before any treatment had begun, peripheral blood was obtained.

Cells are PBMCs isolated from 10 ml of fresh blood. TCR beta CDR3 regions were amplified from RNA. The HTBI primer set drove a first-round RT-PCR of the TCR CDR3. TCRdb itself ran the multiplex PCR reads through MiXCR, one entry per CDR3 protein. The repertoire holds nearly 600,000 distinct CDR3 sequences, with 14% as singletons. Whole-study findings and limits: Blood samples included most of the expanded thyroid clonotypes exceeding 0.001. Model predictions of ophthalmopathy came a median about six months before onset.

Material for sequencing was blood. The chain employs TRBV2 and TRBJ1-6; TRBD1 is a possible D gene (5 bases). This clonotype was sampled from a woman aged 18-30 years with Graves' ophthalmopathy. The CDR3, as DNA: TGTGCCAGCAGTGGGGGGGGTGGTTCACCCCTCCACTTT. Translating it yields CASSGGGGSPLHF.